The present T cell receptor (beta chain) was sequenced within a study of regulatory T cells in long-lasting Graves disease. Findings of the study overall: Under persistent disease, TRBV28, TRBJ1-2 and TRBJ2-5 were used preferentially.

The V end lost 7 bases, the J end lost 6 bases, and 19 bases lay between the germline ends. Germline CDR1 is DFQATT and CDR2 is SNEGSKA (reference sequence). The CDR3 extends over 13 amino acids. For TCR beta, libraries came from iRepertoire HTBI primers and Arm-PCR of CDR3 regions. One entry per CDR3 protein results from TCRdb running MiXCR on the multiplex PCR reads. The sample holds 500,000 or so distinct CDR3 sequences, about 16% seen once. Time point reported: newly diagnosed GD, antithyroid drugs for less than 3 months. Extracted RNA from PBMCs served as the source of the TCR library. As a group, patients came from one endocrinology department in Xi'an, China. This clonotype was found a few times. Its antigen remains unidentified. The sample was also linked to a second study, of T cells in Graves' hyperthyroidism and ophthalmopathy.

This TCR derives from a man aged 35-49 years with Graves disease. The source material was peripheral blood mononuclear cells (PBMCs), sampled at new diagnosis, from a patient treated with antithyroid drugs. The chain uses TRBV20-1 and TRBJ2-7; weak D call: TRBD2 (6 bases). The CDR3 here is CSGRYGGKLEQYF. The CDR3 DNA reads as TGCAGTGGTCGGTACGGGGGAAAGCTCGAGCAGTACTTC.